These 32 T cell receptor beta chains were all obtained from the same sample, sequenced in a study of blood T cell repertoires in COVID-19. Produced via immunoSEQ multiplex PCR; TCRdb's table is partial and in-frame only. The data hold 270,000 or so clones, with roughly 81% observed a single time. Material for sequencing was PBMCs or T cells enriched from blood (not recorded which). These receptor sequences come from a woman aged 45-60 years who had been exposed to COVID-19.

J is TRBJ1-5 and V is TRBV19; the D gene is possibly TRBD1 (5 bases). The CDR3 has 14 residues. The V and J ends lost 5 bases and 0 bases respectively, with 8 bases between them. Germline-derived CDR1 and CDR2 are LNHDA and SQIVND (reference sequence). The CDR3 nucleotides read TGTGCCAGTAGTGGGGCGGATAGCAATCAGCCCCAGCATTTT. Encoded protein: CASSGADSNQPQHF.

V is TRBV6-5 and J is TRBJ1-1, with D unresolved. The CDR3 length is 15 residues. Between the trimmed V and J ends, which lost 2 bases and 1 base, there was a span of 11 bases. Germline V gene lookup returns CDR1 MNHEY and CDR2 SVGAGI. CDR3 bases: TGTGCCAGCAGTTACGGTAATGGGCCGAACACTGAAGCTTTCTTT. It translates to CASSYGNGPNTEAFF.

This clone is a singleton in its sample. The chain carries TRBV7-9 and TRBJ1-3; D is ambiguous. Germline V gene sequence: CDR1 SEHNR, CDR2 FQNEAQ (reference sequence). V lost 5 bases and J lost 7, with 9 bases in between. This CDR3 is 12 amino acids long. CDR3 amino acids: CASSPSGNTIYF. CDR3 bases: TGTGCCAGCAGCCCGTCGGGGAACACCATATATTTT.

Regarding this clone: At one end the junction does not follow the germline gene, possibly because of a read error. The chain is built from TRBV6-2 or TRBV6-3 and TRBJ1-1; TRBD1 is a possible D gene (6 bases). CDR3 length: 13 amino acids. Per germline, CDR1 MNHEY and CDR2 SVGEGT. The CDR3 is CASSYVRTAEAFF. The CDR3 DNA reads TGTGCCAGCAGTTACGTTAGGACAGCTGAGGCTTTCTTT.

V and J are TRBV7-2 and TRBJ1-1; D might be TRBD1 (5 bases). Germline V gene sequence: CDR1 SGHTA, CDR2 FQGNSA. Between the trimmed V and J ends, which lost 4 bases and 7 bases, there was a span of 13 bases. The CDR3 has 13 amino acids. In nucleotides, the CDR3 is TGTGCCAGCAGCTCATACAGGCGAGGTGAAGCTTTCTTT. Translating it yields CASSSYRRGEAFF.

The chain links TRBV19 to TRBJ2-5, with TRBD2 identical over 9 bases. Germline V gene data show CDR1 as LNHDA and CDR2 as SQIVND (reference sequence). V was clipped by 4 bases and J by 2 bases; unmatched bases: 8. This CDR3 spans 16 amino acids. In DNA form, the CDR3 reads TGTGCCAGTAGTACTCCTGGCGGGGGGGGACAAGAGACCCAGTACTTC. Its translation is CASSTPGGGGQETQYF. Filled out from reference TRBV19 and TRBJ2-5, the complete variable domain reads DGGITQSPKYLFRKEGQNVTLSCEQNLNHDAMYWYRQDPGQGLRLIYYSQIVNDFQKGDIAEGYSVSREKKESFPLTVTSAQKNPTAFYLCASSTPGGGGQETQYFGPGTRLLVL.

This chain joins TRBV5-1 and TRBJ1-1, with D possibly TRBD1 on 5 matching bases. The CDR3 has 15 residues. Germline-derived CDR1 and CDR2 are SGHRS and YFSETQ. V was cut by 5 bases and J by 4 bases, with 18 bases left in between. CDR3 sequence: CASRYGWGYGTEAFF. The CDR3 bases are TGCGCCAGCAGATATGGCTGGGGCTATGGCACTGAAGCTTTCTTT.

The V call is TRBV10-1, the J call TRBJ2-7, with 9 bases lining up with TRBD2. CDR1 is WNHNN, CDR2 SYGVQD, per germline (reference sequence). The J segment lost 2 bases and the V segment lost 10 bases, leaving 6 bases of the junction unmatched. The CDR3 sequence is 13 residues long. CDR3 sequence: CATSSGNTYEQYF. CDR3 DNA sequence: TGCGCCACCTCTAGCGGGAATACCTACGAGCAGTACTTC.

The chain uses TRBV4-3 and TRBJ1-1; D gene ambiguous. The CDR3 runs to 14 residues. Trimming removed 0 bases from V and 1 base from J, with 6 bases in between. Germline CDR1 and CDR2: LGHNA and YSLEER. The CDR3 reads CASSQDAGNTEAFF. CDR3 in DNA: TGCGCCAGCAGCCAAGATGCAGGGAACACTGAAGCTTTCTTT.

CDR3 residues: CASSDRNQPQHF. DNA of the CDR3: TGTGCCAGCAGTGACAGAAATCAGCCCCAGCATTTT. This rearrangement joins TRBV27 to TRBJ1-5, with D perhaps matching TRBD1 (5 bases). The V gene lost 5 bases and the J gene lost 4 bases, with 6 bases spanning the gap. The CDR3 loop spans 12 amino acids. CDR1 is MNHEY and CDR2 is SMNVEV in the germline V gene (reference sequence).

V is TRBV30 and J is TRBJ1-2; D might be TRBD1 (5 bases). Per germline, CDR1 GTSNPN and CDR2 SVGIG (reference sequence). The CDR3 is 14 residues long. The ends were cut back, 1 base at V and 0 bases at J, with 9 bases in the middle. The CDR3 loop reads CAWSDGGSNYGYTF. The CDR3 region has the DNA TGTGCCTGGAGTGACGGGGGGTCTAACTATGGCTACACCTTC.

The CDR3 loop is CASSLGQSSYEQYF. CDR3 nucleotide sequence: TGTGCCAGCAGCTTGGGACAAAGCTCCTACGAGCAGTACTTC. V and J are TRBV5-6 and TRBJ2-7; D unresolved. This CDR3 is 14 amino acids long. Germline-derived CDR1 and CDR2 are SGHDT and YYEEEE. V was trimmed by 0 bases and J by 0 bases, leaving 7 bases between them.

The chain couples TRBV7-9 to TRBJ1-3; D gene ambiguous. Deletions cut 3 bases from V and 0 bases from J, with 6 bases between. Germline V CDR1 and CDR2: SEHNR, FQNEAQ (reference sequence). The CDR3 spans 14 residues. The CDR3 DNA reads TGTGCCAGCAGCTTGTCGGGCTCTGGAAACACCATATATTTT. Protein sequence: CASSLSGSGNTIYF.

The chain has TRBV24-1 and TRBJ2-5, with a tentative D call TRBD1 (6 bases). There are 17 residues in the CDR3. The germline V gene encodes CDR1 KGHDR and CDR2 SFDVKD. The V gene lost 2 bases and the J gene lost 5 bases, with 20 bases spanning the gap. CDR3 DNA: TGTGCCACCAGTGATTCCCACGGGGACACCGCCCAGGAGACCCAGTACTTC. Its protein is CATSDSHGDTAQETQYF.

The V gene is TRBV5-6, the J gene TRBJ1-6; 7 bases are shared with TRBD1. The CDR3 has 15 amino acids. V lost 3 bases and J lost 7; bases outside the gene matches: 7. Germline loops: CDR1 SGHDT, CDR2 YYEEEE. The CDR3 protein is CASSWSTGDNSPLHF. The CDR3 bases are TGTGCCAGCAGCTGGAGTACAGGGGACAATTCACCCCTCCACTTT.

The table lists this clone with a count of one. The chain employs TRBV25-1 and TRBJ2-3; weak D call: TRBD1 (6 bases). Germline CDR1 MGHDK, CDR2 SYGVNS. The V gene lost 8 bases and the J gene lost 1 base, with 16 bases spanning the gap. The CDR3 consists of 15 residues. The DNA for the CDR3 is TGTGCCAGCCTCACAGGGTCGATTGGCACAGATACGCAGTATTTT. Amino acids: CASLTGSIGTDTQYF.

This chain connects TRBV27 to TRBJ2-1; TRBD1 agrees at 9 bases. The germline V gene encodes CDR1 MNHEY and CDR2 SMNVEV (reference sequence). Losses at the gene ends were 5 bases for V and 3 bases for J; bases not matched to a gene: 5. The length of the CDR3 is 15 residues. CDR3 coding DNA: TGTGCCAGCAGTCCCGGGACAGGGATCTACAATGAGCAGTTCTTC. As protein: CASSPGTGIYNEQFF.

The rearrangement links TRBV5-1 to TRBJ2-1; 7 bases are a match to TRBD2. CDR1 is SGHRS, CDR2 YFSETQ, per germline. Trimming cost V 1 base and J 1 base; bases outside gene matches: 5. The CDR3 is 16 amino acids. The CDR3 is CASSLRGGWSYNEQFF. Here the CDR3 DNA reads TGCGCCAGCAGCTTGCGCGGGGGTTGGTCCTACAATGAGCAGTTCTTC.

V is TRBV18 and J is TRBJ1-1; no definite D call. Germline lookup yields CDR1 KGHSH and CDR2 LQKENI. The CDR3 has 13 amino acids. V was pared by 3 bases and J by 8 bases, with 13 bases between. CDR3 residues: CASSPLFFREAFF. Here the CDR3 DNA reads TGTGCCAGCTCACCCCTTTTTTTCAGGGAAGCTTTCTTT.

This clone was counted between two and nine times. The J gene is TRBJ1-1, the V gene TRBV10-3, with D maybe TRBD1 (5 bases). Germline-derived CDR1 and CDR2 are ENHRY and SYGVKD. With 7 bases removed from V and 1 base from J, the gap between germline ends came to 16 bases. The CDR3 has 15 amino acids. DNA for the CDR3: TGTGCCATCAAGGGTCAGGGCACGGGGAACACTGAAGCTTTCTTT. Amino acids: CAIKGQGTGNTEAFF.

The chain has TRBV18 and TRBJ1-1, with D uncertain. Trimming left V 3 bases short and J 0 bases short, with 5 bases between. Germline V lookup: CDR1 KGHSH, CDR2 LQKENI. The CDR3 runs 13 residues. Here the CDR3 DNA reads TGTGCCAGCTCACCCCAGGTGAACACTGAAGCTTTCTTT. Its protein is CASSPQVNTEAFF.

The chain carries TRBV14 and TRBJ1-6; TRBD1 matches 10 bases. Per the germline V gene, CDR1 is SGHDN and CDR2 is FVKESK. The CDR3 has 16 amino acids. V lost 6 bases, J lost 5 bases, and 7 bases stayed unmatched. The DNA for the CDR3 is TGTGCCAGCAGACCTGGGACAGGGGTTAATAATTCACCCCTCCACTTT. Translation gives CASRPGTGVNNSPLHF.

This clone was counted between two and nine times. The V gene is TRBV10-1, the J gene TRBJ2-5; tentative D call: TRBD1 (7 bases). The CDR3 sequence is 13 residues long. The V end lost 4 bases, the J end lost 6 bases, and 12 bases lay between the germline ends. Germline V gives CDR1 WNHNN, CDR2 SYGVQD (reference sequence). The CDR3 is CASSAQGGKTQYF. The CDR3 DNA follows: TGCGCCAGCAGTGCCCAGGGGGGTAAGACCCAGTACTTC.

J is TRBJ1-2 and V is TRBV28, with D unclear. Trimming took 2 bases from V and 4 from J, leaving 14 bases between them. This CDR3 comprises 15 residues. Germline V CDR1 and CDR2: MDHEN, SYDVKM. The CDR3, as DNA: TGTGCCAGCAGTTTAGGAGGCCGACGTCTCTATGGCTACACCTTC. Its protein product is CASSLGGRRLYGYTF.

CDR3 in DNA: TGTGCCAGCAGCTCTATAACTGGAAACACCATATATTTT. Translation: CASSSITGNTIYF. V is TRBV7-9 and J is TRBJ1-3; unclear D gene. The CDR3 covers 13 residues. Deletions cut 4 bases from V and 2 bases from J, with 6 bases between. CDR1 is SEHNR and CDR2 is FQNEAQ in the germline V gene (reference sequence).

The rearrangement links TRBV5-1 to TRBJ2-1; 7 bases are a match to TRBD1. The CDR3 is made up of 14 amino acids. Trimming cost V 7 bases and J 2 bases; bases outside gene matches: 6. The germline V gene has CDR1 SGHRS and CDR2 YFSETQ. The DNA for the CDR3 is TGCGCCAGCGCAACTCAGGGGGCCTACAATGAGCAGTTCTTC. This encodes CASATQGAYNEQFF.

The chain has TRBV5-8 and TRBJ2-7; D gene ambiguous. The CDR3 length is 13 residues. Per the germline V gene, CDR1 is SGHTS and CDR2 is YDEGEE. V was pared by 4 bases and J by 6 bases, with 14 bases between. DNA of the CDR3: TGTGCCAGCAGCCGAGGCTCGATGGGCGAGCAGTACTTC. Translating gives CASSRGSMGEQYF. Based on the CDR3 plus reference TRBV5-8 and TRBJ2-7, the full variable domain is EAGVTQSPTHLIKTRGQQATLRCSPISGHTSVYWYQQALGLGLQFLLWYDEGEERNRGNFPPRFSGRQFPNYSSELNVNALELEDSALYLCASSRGSMGEQYFGPGTRLTVT.

Worth noting for this clone: The junction departs from the called germline gene at one end, perhaps through a read error. The rearrangement uses TRBV4-1 and TRBJ1-3, with D possibly TRBD1 on 6 matching bases. Germline loops: CDR1 MGHRA, CDR2 YSYEKL. The CDR3 length is 16 residues. CDR3 sequence reads: CASSQDRHVSGNTIYF. In DNA, the CDR3 is TGCGCCAGCAGTCAAGACAGGCACGTCTCTGGAAACACCATATATTTT.

V usage is TRBV6-5 and J usage is TRBJ2-7, with 11 bases identical to TRBD2. The CDR3 totals 15 residues. Germline V gives CDR1 MNHEY, CDR2 SVGAGI. V gave up 9 bases and J gave up 1 base; unmatched junction bases: 8. DNA of the CDR3: TGTGCCAGTGGGCCGACTAGCGGGGCTTCCTACGAGCAGTACTTC. It codes for CASGPTSGASYEQYF.

V is TRBV19 and J is TRBJ2-1; 10 bases map to TRBD2. Germline assignment: CDR1 LNHDA and CDR2 SQIVND (reference sequence). The trim removed 3 bases at V and 7 bases at J, leaving 15 bases unmatched. The CDR3 has 18 residues. CDR3: CASSMGSGGLWRGNEQFF. The CDR3 DNA reads as TGTGCCAGTAGTATGGGTAGCGGGGGGCTTTGGAGGGGAAATGAGCAGTTCTTC.

This clone occurred a few times. The gene calls are TRBV19 and TRBJ1-6, with no clear D. Germline V CDR1 and CDR2: LNHDA, SQIVND (reference sequence). The V gene lost 2 bases and the J gene lost 12 bases, with 5 bases spanning the gap. The CDR3 has 11 residues. This CDR3 is CASSIPGPLHF. The CDR3 coding sequence is TGTGCCAGTAGTATACCAGGACCCCTCCACTTT.

This chain links TRBV19 with TRBJ1-6; 7 bases fit TRBD1. The J segment lost 3 bases and the V segment lost 8 bases, leaving 1 base of the junction unmatched. The CDR3 has 13 residues. Germline V lookup: CDR1 LNHDA, CDR2 SQIVND (reference sequence). Here the CDR3 DNA reads TGTGCCAGTCGACAGGGCTATAATTCACCCCTCCACTTT. This gives the protein CASRQGYNSPLHF.